This T cell receptor beta chain was sequenced in a study of post-analysis software for immune sequencing data (dated by TCRdb to about 2015). Context from the whole study: Recorded disease courses included relapsing-remitting, secondary progressive and progressive-relapsing multiple sclerosis, with some patients lacking subtype annotation. The patient repertoires were set against 10 to 11 previously published healthy control repertoires from donors whose ages ranged from roughly 6 to 27 years. A subset of samples was prepared in parallel using single-end sample barcoding, then pooled and co-amplified after Illumina adapter ligation.

This clonotype was detected only a few times. Its recognized antigen is unknown. No quality values exist for individual bases; no much larger clone is one base distant. CDR1 and CDR2 are read off the germline V gene as LGHNA and YSLEER. V has 4 bases trimmed and J has 6 bases trimmed; junction bases matching no gene number 8. Inclusive of the bounding cysteine and phenylalanine, the CDR3 is 16 residues long. The entry retains the CDR3 DNA only, 48 bases that are in frame from base 1. Library preparation was by PCR. TCRdb lists the instrument as Illumina HiSeq 2500. To reduce PCR and sequencing biases, unique molecular identifiers were built into the TCR beta cDNA libraries. Roughly 500,000 cDNA molecules were obtained for every 1 to 10 million input T cells, so each molecule roughly corresponded to one T cell. The patient libraries were prepared and sequenced using the same protocol as the earlier healthy control dataset. Within a given batch, samples were prepared together, multiplexed and sequenced on the same HiSeq lane. Per the original workflow: MIGEC was used to process the raw barcoded reads, and molecular identifier groups with only a single read were discarded before consensus assembly and CDR3 extraction. VDJtools was used for post-analysis of the clonotype tables, and diversity was normalized by down-sampling every dataset to the size of the smallest sample. To correct batch-related cross-sample contamination, repertoire overlap clustering matched CDR3 amino acid sequences but not nucleotide sequences. TCRdb took the public reads, trimmed them with fastp at Q25, ran MiXCR for clone calling and kept in-frame beta chains. Each entry is one CDR3 protein sequence, shown with its most common DNA and genes. TCRdb's processing, not the authors' own work, is the source of the V and J calls. The table for this sample lists 650,000 to 850,000 distinct CDR3 sequences; around 45% of them were counted only once. In total, the top ten clones hold roughly 4.9% of the sample.

The investigation overall reported the following: Patients showed significantly higher frequencies than controls for five TRBV segments, among them TRBV5-6, TRBV5-1 and TRBV20-1. Multiple sclerosis patients had significantly lower normalized Chao1 diversity than controls, a result that suggests substantial peripheral T-cell clonal expansion. Strong co-clustering of samples prepared in the same batch was shown by direct clustering with F measure, prompting a batch-effect correction. The multiple sclerosis patient group was slightly younger than the control group.

To demonstrate the VDJtools post-analysis software, the study profiled TCR beta repertoires from the peripheral blood of about a dozen young patients with multiple sclerosis. The multiple sclerosis patients were children and adolescents between roughly 6 and 17 years of age. The rearrangement joined TRBV4-3 to TRBJ2-1; 11 bases in the junction line up with TRBD2. Input material: blood. The sequence was obtained from a girl aged 10 to 17 with multiple sclerosis. CDR3 reads: CASSPLLAGEGNEQFF. The sequence in DNA is TGCGCCAGCAGCCCGTTACTAGCGGGAGAGGGCAATGAGCAGTTCTTC.